This TCR beta chain is from a study of metastatic and nonmetastatic thyroid tumors. Study as a whole: Repertoire data that came from the blood and tumor or nodule tissue of malignant and benign thyroid patients were compared.

Findings and caveats of the study: Patients with malignant thyroid tumors reportedly had significantly higher TCR beta diversity than those with benign nodules, in blood and tumor.

Patients were all untreated before their thyroid surgery. Trimming cost V 0 bases and J 8 bases; bases outside gene matches: 11. The CDR3 sequence is 18 residues long. Per germline, CDR1 SGHRS and CDR2 YFSETQ. Study processing details: A papillary thyroid cancer distant-metastasis classifier was built from CDR3 differences across clinicopathological groups. TCRdb recomputed clones from the PCR reads via MiXCR. Here the V and J calls rest on TCRdb's processing, not on the authors' analysis. The table records about 38,000 clones, roughly a quarter of them present only once. This clone was observed at least ten times. Its target is unknown.

This clonotype was obtained from a female donor with papillary thyroid cancer or a benign thyroid nodule (not recorded which). Some clones in this sample may be carry-over from other donors' samples. The rearrangement links TRBV5-1 to TRBJ2-1; TRBD2 agrees at 13 bases. Sequencing was carried out using blood. CDR3 sequence: CASSLVQGLAGAGDEQFF. The DNA for the CDR3 is TGCGCCAGCAGCTTGGTTCAAGGACTAGCGGGAGCTGGGGATGAGCAGTTCTTC.